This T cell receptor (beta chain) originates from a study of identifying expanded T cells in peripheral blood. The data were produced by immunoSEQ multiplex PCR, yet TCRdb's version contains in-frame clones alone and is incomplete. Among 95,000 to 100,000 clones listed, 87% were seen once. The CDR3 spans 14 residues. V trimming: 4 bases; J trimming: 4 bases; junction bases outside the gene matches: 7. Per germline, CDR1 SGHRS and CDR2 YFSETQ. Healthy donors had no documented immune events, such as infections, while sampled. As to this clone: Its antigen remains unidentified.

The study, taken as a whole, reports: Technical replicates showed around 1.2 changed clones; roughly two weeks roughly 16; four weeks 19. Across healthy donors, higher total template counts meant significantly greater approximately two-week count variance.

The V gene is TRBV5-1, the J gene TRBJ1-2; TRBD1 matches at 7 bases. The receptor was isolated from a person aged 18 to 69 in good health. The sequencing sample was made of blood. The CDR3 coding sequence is TGCGCCAGCAGCCTAGGACAGGCCGCCTATGGCTACACCTTC. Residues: CASSLGQAAYGYTF.